The clone carrying this T cell receptor beta chain appeared many times. Its antigen is currently unknown. The iRepertoire nested amplicon-rescue multiplex PCR amplified TCR alpha and beta CDR3s from RNA. One-step reverse transcription and amplification started from about 100-400 ng of tissue mRNA or PBMC total RNA. TCRdb redid the calling of the multiplex PCR reads with MiXCR, one entry per CDR3 protein. The sample has under 150,000 distinct CDR3 sequences, 24% seen once. The germline V gene encodes CDR1 MNHNS and CDR2 SASEGT. The CDR3 totals 14 residues. V was clipped by 5 bases and J by 5 bases, with 15 bases between them. This sample was taken from a study of glioma-infiltrating T cells. Study-wide findings and caveats: Above-expected tissue-blood divergence occurred in all gliomas, most in low-grade ones.

The chain combines TRBV6-1 with TRBJ2-5; a weak D match, TRBD1 (7 bases). The receptor's source is a human donor with low-grade glioma or glioblastoma, undergoing nonglioma brain surgery, or in good health (not recorded which). The sample was glioma tissue, nonneoplastic brain tissue, or PBMCs (not recorded which). The CDR3 protein is CASSPQGGGETQYF. In DNA, the CDR3 is TGTGCCAGCAGTCCCCAGGGGGGCGGGGAGACCCAGTACTTC.